What follows are 15 T cell receptor beta chains derived from one specimen sequenced in a study of T cells after yellow fever vaccination. Each CDR3 protein is one row after TCRdb ran MiXCR on the 5' RACE reads. In the table there are 500,000 to 650,000 distinct CDR3 sequences, approximately 13% of which are singletons. The sample in question was PBMCs, obtained on the day of the yellow fever booster vaccination. Every receptor here comes from a man in his thirties or forties who received the YFV17D yellow fever vaccine.

The V gene is TRBV7-9, the J gene TRBJ1-2; D is possibly TRBD1 (6 bases). Per germline, CDR1 SEHNR and CDR2 FQNEAQ (reference sequence). Trimming shortened V by 4 bases and J by 3 bases, and 18 bases separated the two germline ends. The CDR3 has 16 amino acids. CDR3 coding DNA: TGTGCCAGCAGCTCGCCAGCCCGCGGGACATACTATGGCTACACCTTC. Residues: CASSSPARGTYYGYTF. Full variable domain (outside the CDR3, taken from reference TRBV7-9 and TRBJ1-2): DTGVSQNPRHKITKRGQNVTFRCDPISEHNRLYWYRQTLGQGPEFLTYFQNEAQLEKSRLLSDRFSAERPKGSFSTLEIQRTEQGDSAMYLCASSSPARGTYYGYTFGSGTRLTVV.

V gene TRBV12-3 or TRBV12-4 combines with J gene TRBJ2-1; 9 bases fit TRBD2. Trimming at V came to 3 bases and at J to 8 bases, leaving 8 bases not matched to a gene. The CDR3 runs 15 residues. The CDR3 bases are TGTGCCAGCAGTTTCTTTCTAGCGGGACTCTATGAGCAGTTCTTC. Protein: CASSFFLAGLYEQFF.

This clonotype came up a few times. The rearrangement joins TRBV30 to TRBJ2-1; D might be TRBD1 or TRBD2, each matching 5 bases. CDR1 is GTSNPN and CDR2 is SVGIG in the germline V gene (reference sequence). Trimming cost V 8 bases and J 4 bases, with 9 bases left between them. CDR3 length: 11 residues. The DNA of the CDR3 is TGTGCCGGGGGACCTTACAATGAGCAGTTCTTC. It codes for CAGGPYNEQFF.

This sequence joins TRBV28 and TRBJ1-4; D ambiguous. This CDR3 region has 14 residues. Germline V CDR1 and CDR2: MDHEN, SYDVKM. Deletions cut 8 bases from V and 0 bases from J, with 10 bases between. CDR3 DNA sequence: TGTGCCAGCGCCTTAAGATCAACTAATGAAAAACTGTTTTTT. It specifies CASALRSTNEKLFF.

The J gene is TRBJ2-1, the V gene TRBV18, with 11 bases that match TRBD2. The CDR3 extends over 17 amino acids. The V and J ends lost 2 bases and 5 bases, in that order; junction bases with no gene match: 8. The germline CDR1 and CDR2 sequences are KGHSH and LQKENI. The CDR3 region has the DNA TGTGCCAGCTCACCAACGCTAGCGGGAGGCTTCCACAATGAGCAGTTCTTC. This encodes CASSPTLAGGFHNEQFF.

The CDR3 DNA reads TGTGCCAGCTCACCTATAGTTTCCGCCACCGGGGAGCTGTTTTTT. It translates to CASSPIVSATGELFF. J is TRBJ2-2 and V is TRBV18, with D uncertain. V was shortened by 3 bases and J by 4 bases, with 12 bases between the two germline ends. Germline V gives CDR1 KGHSH, CDR2 LQKENI. CDR3 length equals 15 residues. The full variable domain, with the rest looked up from reference TRBV18 and TRBJ2-2, is NAGVMQNPRHLVRRRGQEARLRCSPMKGHSHVYWYRQLPEEGLKFMVYLQKENIIDESGMPKERFSAEFPKEGPSILRIQQVVRGDSAAYFCASSPIVSATGELFFGEGSRLTVL.

This clonotype occurred a few times. The V gene is TRBV10-3, the J gene TRBJ2-7; 10 bases match TRBD1. Germline V gene data show CDR1 as ENHRY and CDR2 as SYGVKD. V lost 6 bases and J lost 6; bases outside the gene matches: 8. This CDR3 contains 14 residues. CDR3 coding DNA: TGTGCCATCAGAGCCGGGACAGGGGATACCGAGCAGTACTTC. Residues: CAIRAGTGDTEQYF.

This clonotype showed up just a few times. The V and J genes are TRBV12-3 or TRBV12-4 and TRBJ2-2, with D tentatively TRBD2 (6 bases). This CDR3 contains 16 residues. V lost 6 bases, J lost 1 base, and 15 bases lay in between. For the CDR3, the DNA is TGTGCCAGCAGCGGGACTTTCTTATTGAACACCGGGGAGCTGTTTTTT. Its protein product is CASSGTFLLNTGELFF.

This clonotype was observed many times. The chain employs TRBV11-1 and TRBJ2-7, with D possibly being TRBD1 or TRBD2 (5 bases each). The CDR3 has 16 amino acids. Trimming cost V 5 bases and J 3 bases, with 20 bases left between them. Germline V gives CDR1 SGHAT, CDR2 FQDESV (reference sequence). CDR3: CASSTLLTGRIYEQYF. The CDR3 DNA follows: TGTGCCAGCAGCACACTGTTGACGGGACGGATCTACGAGCAGTACTTC.

This clonotype was found a few times. V gene TRBV6-5 combines with J gene TRBJ1-2; D is perhaps TRBD1 (5 bases). CDR1 and CDR2 from the germline V gene are MNHEY and SVGAGI. The V gene lost 2 bases and the J gene lost 11 bases, with 15 bases spanning the gap. The CDR3 length is 13 residues. The DNA for the CDR3 is TGTGCCAGCAGTTACCCAGGACACGTTGGGTACACCTTC. Translated, it gives CASSYPGHVGYTF.

A few counts support this clonotype. V and J are TRBV30 and TRBJ2-5; D remains ambiguous. V lost 0 bases to trimming and J lost 6 bases, with 14 bases between them. This CDR3 has 14 amino acids. In germline, CDR1 is GTSNPN, CDR2 SVGIG (reference sequence). The CDR3 spells CAWSVGPGAKTQYF. For the CDR3, the DNA is TGTGCCTGGAGTGTAGGACCCGGTGCGAAGACCCAGTACTTC.

This clonotype was observed a handful of times. This chain links TRBV5-1 with TRBJ2-5, with 7 bases aligning to TRBD1. CDR3 length: 14 amino acids. J gave up 5 bases and V 2 bases, and 6 bases lay outside the gene matches. Looked up from germline, CDR1 is SGHRS and CDR2 is YFSETQ. CDR3 residues: CASSLRSGGETQYF. The CDR3 nucleotides are TGCGCCAGCAGCTTAAGGTCAGGGGGTGAGACCCAGTACTTC.

This clonotype has only a few counts. V is TRBV6-5 and J is TRBJ2-5; D may match TRBD1 or TRBD2 (5 bases each). The V end was cut by 8 bases, the J end by 5 bases, with 9 bases between. Germline loops: CDR1 MNHEY, CDR2 SVGAGI. CDR3 length: 11 amino acids. The CDR3 coding sequence is TGTGCCAGCGGGGGTTTGGAGACCCAGTACTTC. Its translation is CASGGLETQYF.

V and J are TRBV7-6 and TRBJ2-5; D remains unclear. Trimming took off 5 bases at V and 5 bases at J, with 12 bases between the two ends. The CDR3 spans 13 residues. The germline gives CDR1 SGHVS, CDR2 FNYEAQ. The CDR3 reads CASSVVDSETQYF. In DNA form, the CDR3 reads TGTGCCAGCAGCGTAGTGGATTCGGAGACCCAGTACTTC.

This clonotype was picked up a small number of times. The chain joins TRBV2 to TRBJ2-3; 10 bases match TRBD2. This CDR3 contains 14 residues. Germline V gives CDR1 SNHLY, CDR2 FYNNEI. V shed 7 bases, J shed 6 bases, and the junction held 7 bases outside the gene matches. The CDR3, as DNA: TGTGCCAGCAAGGCTAGCGGGAGCTCCGATACGCAGTATTTT. It yields the protein CASKASGSSDTQYF.